This TCR beta chain appears in the sequencing data of a study of CD8 T cells in ankylosing spondylitis (dated by TCRdb to the late 2010s). Study-level background: To find TCR variants linked to disease, the study profiled T cell receptor beta repertoires in ankylosing spondylitis patients and healthy donors. The full study cohort comprised around 25 ankylosing spondylitis patients and 85 to 120 healthy donors. Peripheral blood was sampled, and synovial fluid was additionally collected from ankylosing spondylitis patients.

Unmatched junction bases come to 5, with V trimmed by 8 bases and J by 4 bases. The germline V gene (reference sequence) specifies SEHNR as CDR1 and FQNEAQ as CDR2. Including the terminal cysteine and phenylalanine, the CDR3 comprises 14 residues. Only the CDR3 region is kept as DNA, spanning 42 bases read in frame from base 1. There are a few counts of this clonotype. Its antigen is still unknown. Within one base of it there is no much larger clone, and no base qualities were kept. What the authors observed across the whole study: Some motif variants were previously reported in synovial fluid and blood of reactive arthritis patients, suggesting common disease-initiation mechanisms. In peripheral blood, the disease-linked clones were found at relatively low frequencies and had a CD8+ phenotype. According to the report, matched synovial fluid samples from ankylosing spondylitis patients were significantly enriched for the disease-linked clones. A TCR beta motif of eight highly homologous amino acid variants appeared characteristic of blood from ankylosing spondylitis patients.

Sequencing was performed on an Illumina HiSeq 2500. TCR beta libraries were prepared by quantitative 5'-RACE with molecular barcodes. As for the original processing: Disease-linked TCR variants were identified with a new computational method built on a probabilistic model of VDJ rearrangement. TCRdb cleaned the public reads at Q25 with fastp, built clones with MiXCR and kept in-frame beta chains. CDR3 protein sequences are deduplicated, and each keeps its most common genes and DNA. The V and J calls shown here were made by TCRdb, not taken from the authors' results. Counted in this sample were approximately 130,000 distinct CDR3 sequences; 9.3% of them appeared once. The ten most abundant clones make up 2.5% to 3.5% of the sample.

This receptor was identified in a male donor with ankylosing spondylitis or in good health (not recorded which). Sequencing was done on a sample of blood, either unsorted or a sorted T cell fraction (not recorded which). The receptor chain draws on TRBV7-9 and TRBJ2-1, with TRBD1 identical over 10 junction bases. The CDR3 protein is CASADRGLYNEQFF. The nucleotide sequence is TGTGCCAGCGCTGACAGGGGGCTTTACAATGAGCAGTTCTTC.